Described below is a single TCR beta chain sequence and its context. Its antigen is currently unknown. The CDR3 extends over 15 amino acids. Germline V gene lookup returns CDR1 MDHEN and CDR2 SYDVKM. Trimming cost V 3 bases and J 5 bases, with 16 bases left between them. This sample was taken from a study of T cell responses to AZD1222 COVID-19 vaccine. The data were produced by immunoSEQ multiplex PCR, yet TCRdb's version contains in-frame clones alone and is incomplete. The table includes 100,000 to 150,000 clones, less than 95% detected once. Notes on the study in general: After the peak T cell response, and only then, were repertoires sampled.

This material consisted of peripheral blood, taken on day 0 of AZD1222 vaccination. The sequence was collected from an adult in good health. This chain connects TRBV28 to TRBJ1-1; tentatively, D is TRBD1 (5 bases). CDR3 sequence: CASSFQGLGWTEAFF. DNA of the CDR3: TGTGCCAGCAGTTTTCAGGGCCTGGGTTGGACTGAAGCTTTCTTT.